The sequence of this T cell receptor (beta chain) was determined in a study of high-grade serous ovarian cancer treatment subgroups (dated by TCRdb to the early 2020s). Background on the whole study: A mean of about 14,000 reads and more than 7,000 unique TCR beta rearrangements per sample was generated by sequencing. The cohort comprised approximately 30 patients: about 10 with no residual disease after primary surgery (R0), about 10 excellent NACT responders, and about 10 poor NACT responders. One primary tumor sample and two metastatic tumor samples were collected from each patient, for a total of 90 samples. TCR beta repertoires were profiled in patients with high-grade serous ovarian cancer who were grouped, under a laparoscopic triage algorithm, by complete gross resection or by neoadjuvant chemotherapy response.

Collection of tumor samples took place before definitive surgery or chemotherapy. The MD Anderson Biospecimen Extraction Resource handled genomic DNA extraction, while the MD Anderson Cancer Genomics Laboratory carried out the TCR sequencing. Results the study describes overall, beyond this receptor: Neoantigen level correlated positively with TCR clonal relatedness, and copy number variation and mutation load from whole-genome sequencing showed a positive trend with TCR clonal relatedness. TCR repertoire analyses were focused on CDR3, and CDR1 and CDR2 were not analyzed. Bulk tumor TCR sequencing lacked spatial information, limiting insight into HGSC tumor complexity and diversity. Tumors from the same patient had repertoire similarity ranging from 0.11 to 0.79, while tumors from different patients showed almost no similarity.

The 80 to 90 tumor samples underwent high-throughput TCR profiling using ImmunoSEQ. The authors' analysis ran thus. Richness (unique productive sequences), clonality, evenness and relatedness were included as repertoire diversity metrics, and similarity between samples was assessed with the Bhattacharyya coefficient. A sensitivity analysis excluded TCRs with fewer than two reads and gave consistent conclusions. The source is immuneACCESS, and TCRdb retained only in-frame sequences with V and J called. Part of the clones is not carried over; for the studies checked, unresolved V genes explain less than half of this, and the remainder is unexplained. For V, J and clone size, that table is used; D and trimming come from the DNA. The sample has tens of thousands of clones on record, 84% of them singletons. The ten largest clones capture approximately 2.1% of the sample. This clone came up once. Its target antigen remains unknown. No much larger clone is present one base from it, and per-base qualities are unavailable.

Unmatched junction bases come to 9, with V trimmed by 5 bases and J by 2 bases. The germline V gene encodes CDR1 SNHLY and CDR2 FYNNEI. Measured from the cysteine to the phenylalanine, the CDR3 is 16 residues long. Only the CDR3 region is kept as DNA, spanning 48 bases read in frame from base 1. Sequences were obtained from tumor tissue. The sequence was obtained from a human donor with high-grade serous ovarian cancer. The sequence joins TRBV2 to TRBJ2-3; the junction holds 8 bases that match TRBD2. The CDR3 reads CASSTRAGASTDTQYF. Here is the DNA: TGTGCCAGCAGTACCCGAGCGGGAGCTTCCACAGATACGCAGTATTTT.